This record looks at one TCR beta chain sequence and its context. These data come from a study of blood T cell repertoires in COVID-19. About the study: There were acute and convalescent COVID-19 samples, and they came from the United States, Italy and Spain. T cells, B-cell-depleted T cells, or PBMCs supplied cDNA or gDNA.

The CDR3 is 13 amino acids. CDR1 is SGHRS, CDR2 YFSETQ, per germline. J gave up 8 bases and V 4 bases, and 8 bases lay outside the gene matches. Authors' analysis steps: Reference gene primer amplification gave nucleated cell count estimates. Using immunoSEQ multiplex PCR, the repertoire was profiled, and TCRdb retains in-frame clones only, with some absent. V and J calls and clone size follow that table, whereas D and trimming were derived from the DNA. The data hold about 300,000 clones, with about 83% observed a single time. This receptor was taken from a woman aged 45 to 65 who had recovered from COVID-19. The rearrangement uses TRBV5-1 and TRBJ1-2; TRBD1 matches 7 bases. Specimen: peripheral blood. The CDR3 protein is CASSLGTVWGYTF. The CDR3 region has the DNA TGCGCCAGCAGCCTCGGGACAGTCTGGGGCTACACCTTC.